The 18 T cell receptor beta chains listed next were all sequenced from one sample in a study of Graves' ophthalmopathy and Graves' hyperthyroidism. RNA transcripts served as template for amplifying TCR beta CDR3 sequences. In the first round, RT-PCR was carried out with HTBI primers, and a multiplex PCR formed the second round. TCRdb redid the calling of the multiplex PCR reads with MiXCR, one entry per CDR3 protein. The sample contains around 1.1 million distinct CDR3 sequences, 35% to 40% of which appear only once. The sample consisted of peripheral blood or thyroid tissue (not recorded which). The receptors stem from an adult man with Graves' hyperthyroidism.

The chain employs TRBV4-2 and TRBJ1-1; D gene unclear. Trimming stripped 0 bases from V and 5 bases from J, with 10 bases between. This CDR3 is 14 amino acids long. Germline V CDR1 and CDR2: LGHNA, YNFKEQ. The DNA for the CDR3 is TGTGCCAGCAGCCAAGAGCCGGGCGGAACTGAAGCTTTCTTT. Translating gives CASSQEPGGTEAFF.

The V and J genes are TRBV7-2 and TRBJ1-2, with TRBD1 matching over 9 bases. CDR1 is SGHTA and CDR2 is FQGNSA in the germline V gene. This CDR3 is 13 amino acids long. The junction had 6 bases not matched to a gene; V was cut back by 5 bases and J by 8 bases. CDR3 DNA: TGTGCCAGCAGCGCGGGACAGGGCCGGGGCTACACCTTC. Residues: CASSAGQGRGYTF.

In this sample, this clonotype turned up many times. Relative to the germline gene, one junction end is altered; a read error may explain this. This chain connects TRBV10-2 to TRBJ2-7; D call uncertain. The germline V gene encodes CDR1 WSHSY and CDR2 SAAADI. This CDR3 spans 10 amino acids. The CDR3 nucleotides read TGTGCCAGCAGTGCCGGTGAGCAGTACTTC. Encoded protein: CASSAGEQYF.

This clonotype occurred many times. The chain combines TRBV14 with TRBJ1-4, with D perhaps TRBD1 (6 bases). This CDR3 contains 15 residues. Germline CDR1 SGHDN, CDR2 FVKESK. Trimming shortened V by 1 base and J by 8 bases, and 14 bases separated the two germline ends. CDR3 in amino acids: CASSQVGRGTEKLFF. The CDR3, as DNA: TGTGCCAGCAGCCAAGTTGGCAGGGGTACAGAAAAACTGTTTTTT.

The rearrangement uses TRBV29-1 and TRBJ2-2, with D tentatively TRBD2 (7 bases). The CDR3 sequence is 14 residues long. Per the germline V gene, CDR1 is SQVTM and CDR2 is ANQGSEA. V lost 8 bases, J lost 0 bases, and 13 bases lay in between. CDR3 DNA: TGCAGCAAGGGGGGGGCAGCGAACACCGGGGAGCTGTTTTTT. It translates to CSKGGAANTGELFF.

V gene TRBV2 combines with J gene TRBJ1-1; D gene ambiguous. CDR1 SNHLY and CDR2 FYNNEI come from the germline V gene. This CDR3 is 12 amino acids long. Deletions cut 6 bases from V and 7 bases from J, with 12 bases between. The CDR3 region is CASSQSSYEAFF. CDR3 sequence (DNA): TGTGCCAGCAGCCAATCTAGTTATGAAGCTTTCTTT.

There are many counts of this clonotype. The J gene is TRBJ1-1, the V gene TRBV10-3; 9 positions agree with TRBD1. The CDR3 is 13 amino acids. From germline, CDR1 is ENHRY and CDR2 SYGVKD. Trimming at V came to 5 bases and at J to 3 bases, leaving 1 base not matched to a gene. This CDR3 is CAISRQGDTEAFF. The CDR3 nucleotides are TGTGCCATCAGTAGACAGGGGGACACTGAAGCTTTCTTT.

This clonotype came up a few times. The chain joins TRBV5-1 to TRBJ1-6; no definite D call. Trimming removed 2 bases at V and 7 bases at J, with 13 bases between. The CDR3 totals 15 residues. The V gene's germline CDR1 is SGHRS and CDR2 YFSETQ. CDR3 nucleotide sequence: TGCGCCAGCAGCTTCACAGACACAAAAAATTCACCCCTCCACTTT. It is translated as CASSFTDTKNSPLHF.

This chain joins TRBV5-1 and TRBJ1-1, with D perhaps matching TRBD1 (6 bases). Trimming cost V 3 bases and J 10 bases, with 34 bases left between them. CDR1 SGHRS and CDR2 YFSETQ come from the germline V gene. The CDR3 is 19 amino acids. The CDR3 here is CASSSCLSWEGVTSCRAFF. The CDR3 nucleotides read TGCGCCAGCAGCTCGTGTCTTTCGTGGGAGGGGGTGACTTCGTGTAGAGCTTTCTTT.

The chain employs TRBV10-3 and TRBJ1-6; D not certain. The germline V and J ends were trimmed by 7 bases and 4 bases, with 17 bases remaining between them. The CDR3 sequence is 16 residues long. CDR1 ENHRY and CDR2 SYGVKD come from the germline V gene. The CDR3 DNA sequence: TGTGCCATCACCAGCGGGATGGACGGGTATAATTCACCCCTCCACTTT. Protein sequence: CAITSGMDGYNSPLHF.

The table lists this clonotype with many counts. CDR3: CASSSDTPKRETQYF. In nucleotides, the CDR3 is TGTGCCAGCAGTTCAGACACACCAAAACGGGAGACCCAGTACTTC. V and J are TRBV12-3 or TRBV12-4 and TRBJ2-5; D is unclear. The V and J ends lost 4 bases and 5 bases respectively, with 17 bases between them. This CDR3 contains 15 residues.

The CDR3 nucleotides are TGTGCCATCAGCCCCGAAGCGGGATCGAGGGGTTACGAGCAGTACTTC. It translates to CAISPEAGSRGYEQYF. This rearrangement joins TRBV10-3 to TRBJ2-7; 7 bases fit TRBD2. The length of the CDR3 is 16 residues. The ends lost 6 bases at V and 4 bases at J; junction bases unmatched: 15. Germline V CDR1 and CDR2: ENHRY, SYGVKD.

This CDR3 reads CSARTHGGFDTEAFF. Written as DNA, the CDR3 is TGCAGTGCTAGAACCCACGGGGGCTTTGACACTGAAGCTTTCTTT. The chain joins TRBV20-1 to TRBJ1-1, with a weak D call TRBD1 (6 bases). The V end lost 2 bases, the J end lost 3 bases, and 16 bases lay between the germline ends. CDR3 length: 15 residues. From germline, CDR1 is DFQATT and CDR2 SNEGSKA (reference sequence).

The table lists this clonotype with many counts. A read error is possible here, since a much larger clone lies one base away. V is TRBV10-3 and J is TRBJ1-5; 12 nucleotides line up with TRBD1. The V gene's germline CDR1 is ENHRY and CDR2 SYGVKD. The CDR3 contains 15 residues. V was pared by 4 bases and J by 5 bases, with 3 bases of the junction left unmatched. The CDR3 protein is CAISAGTGGYQPQHF. In DNA, the CDR3 is TGTGCCATCAGTGCCGGGACAGGGGGCTATCAGCCCCAGCATTTT.

In the case of this clonotype: At one of its ends the junction is not consistent with the germline gene, which may arise from a read error. The chain is built from TRBV25-1 and TRBJ1-3, with a weak D call TRBD1 (6 bases). CDR3 length: 13 amino acids. Germline V gives CDR1 MGHDK, CDR2 SYGVNS. The CDR3 DNA reads TGTGCCAGCAGTATTAGCGGTGGGGGCCCCGTCCGGTTT. Translating it yields CASSISGGGPVRF.

Comment on this clonotype: At one of its ends the junction is not consistent with the germline gene, which may arise from a read error. J is TRBJ2-5 and V is TRBV4-1, with D unclear. The length of the CDR3 is 16 residues. CDR1 is MGHRA and CDR2 is YSYEKL in the germline V gene. The CDR3 here is CASSQDRGWSQETQYF. For the CDR3, the DNA is TGTGCCAGCAGCCAAGATCGTGGGTGGAGTCAAGAGACCCAGTACTTC.

V is TRBV9 and J is TRBJ2-3; 14 positions match TRBD2. With 3 bases clipped from V and 8 bases from J, the junction kept 5 bases outside the gene matches. The CDR3 totals 15 residues. Germline V gene data show CDR1 as SGDLS and CDR2 as YYNGEE. The CDR3 DNA reads TGTGCCAGCAGCGCGAGTGGGACTAGCGGGGGTACGCAGTATTTT. Translating gives CASSASGTSGGTQYF.

As for this clonotype: A much larger clonotype is one base distant, so this may be a read error. The chain links TRBV7-2 to TRBJ2-7; perhaps TRBD2 as D (5 bases). Germline CDR1 and CDR2: SGHTA and FQGNSA. The length of the CDR3 is 15 residues. Trimming stripped 4 bases from V and 0 bases from J, with 13 bases between. The CDR3 DNA sequence: TGTGCCAGCAGCTCCAGAGCGGAGGTCTCCTACGAGCAGTACTTC. Translated, it gives CASSSRAEVSYEQYF.